What follows are 21 T cell receptor beta chains derived from one specimen sequenced in a study of OX40 agonist ivuxolimab in advanced cancers. Sequencing was performed with immunoSEQ multiplex PCR; in TCRdb, only in-frame clones are kept and a portion is missing. The top ten hold 0.75% of the sample, which has fewer than 85,000 clones, 80% to 90% seen once. The sequenced sample was CD4+ or CD8+ T cells sorted from blood, obtained in a trial of the OX40 agonist ivuxolimab. Receptor source: an adult with an advanced solid tumor such as melanoma, head and neck, liver or kidney cancer.

The rearrangement uses TRBV10-3 and TRBJ1-1, with 9 bases lining up with TRBD1. V gave up 3 bases and J gave up 5 bases; unmatched junction bases: 4. CDR1 is ENHRY and CDR2 is SYGVKD in the germline V gene. The CDR3 contains 14 residues. CDR3 DNA: TGTGCCATCAGTGATCGGACAGGGGAAACTGAAGCTTTCTTT. Its protein is CAISDRTGETEAFF.

This chain uses TRBV7-2 with TRBJ2-1; D assignment may be TRBD1 or TRBD2 (5 bases each). The CDR3 runs 16 residues. Trimming took off 2 bases at V and 0 bases at J, with 11 bases between the two ends. The V gene's germline CDR1 is SGHTA and CDR2 FQGNSA. CDR3 coding DNA: TGTGCCAGCAGCTTAATAGGGACGAGCTCCTACAATGAGCAGTTCTTC. Translated: CASSLIGTSSYNEQFF.

A few counts support this clone. This chain joins TRBV4-1 and TRBJ2-1; D gene ambiguous. The CDR3 has 14 residues. The V gene lost 2 bases and the J gene lost 8 bases, with 13 bases spanning the gap. Germline CDR1 and CDR2: MGHRA and YSYEKL. CDR3 protein: CASSQNIGPDEQFF. CDR3 DNA sequence: TGCGCCAGCAGCCAAAATATAGGGCCGGATGAGCAGTTCTTC.

The gene calls are TRBV5-1 and TRBJ2-1, with D uncertain. V was shortened by 1 base and J by 5 bases, with 4 bases between the two germline ends. In germline, CDR1 is SGHRS, CDR2 YFSETQ. This CDR3 spans 12 amino acids. The CDR3 sequence is CASSLSDNEQFF. The DNA of the CDR3 is TGCGCCAGCAGCTTGTCTGACAATGAGCAGTTCTTC.

The V and J genes are TRBV7-5 and TRBJ2-7; the listed D gene, TRBD2, was not tested against the DNA. TRBV7-5 is designated a pseudogene. This CDR3 is 14 amino acids long. The CDR3 DNA is TGTGCCAGAAGCCGTCCGGCGGGCTCCTACGAGCAGTACTTC. Its translation is CARSRPAGSYEQYF.

This chain links TRBV7-9 with TRBJ2-5; tentatively, D is TRBD1 or TRBD2 (6 bases each). The germline CDR1 and CDR2 sequences are SEHNR and FQNEAQ (reference sequence). V was trimmed by 1 base and J by 5 bases, leaving 14 bases between them. The CDR3 totals 15 residues. The CDR3 sequence is CASSLVFGGPETQYF. The CDR3 DNA reads as TGTGCCAGCAGCTTAGTGTTTGGGGGGCCGGAGACCCAGTACTTC.

In regard to this clone: The same CDR3 can be traced to other DNA sequences in this sample. The CDR3 protein is CASSVVGDTQYF. The CDR3 coding sequence is TGTGCCAGCAGCGTCGTCGGGGATACGCAGTATTTT. V usage is TRBV9 and J usage is TRBJ2-3; D gene uncertain. V lost 2 bases and J 6 bases, leaving 7 bases between the germline ends. The CDR3 totals 12 residues. CDR1 and CDR2 (germline): SGDLS, YYNGEE.

The chain combines TRBV5-1 with TRBJ2-3; 10 bases match TRBD2. This CDR3 contains 15 residues. Per germline, CDR1 SGHRS and CDR2 YFSETQ. The V segment lost 0 bases and the J segment 4 bases; nucleotides outside the gene matches: 2. CDR3 loop: CASSLASGRADTQYF. CDR3 sequence (DNA): TGCGCCAGCAGCTTGGCCAGCGGGAGGGCAGATACGCAGTATTTT.

This clone occurred a few times. The CDR3 sequence: CASSLSQNTEAFF. CDR3 in DNA: TGTGCCAGCAGCTTAAGCCAGAACACTGAAGCTTTCTTT. The V and J genes are TRBV7-9 and TRBJ1-1; no clear D. Trimming removed 2 bases from V and 1 base from J, with 5 bases in between. Germline values: CDR1 SEHNR, CDR2 FQNEAQ (reference sequence). The CDR3 contains 13 residues. The full variable domain, rest sourced from reference TRBV7-9 and TRBJ1-1, is DTGVSQNPRHKITKRGQNVTFRCDPISEHNRLYWYRQTLGQGPEFLTYFQNEAQLEKSRLLSDRFSAERPKGSFSTLEIQRTEQGDSAMYLCASSLSQNTEAFFGQGTRLTVV.

The chain links TRBV5-1 to TRBJ2-3, with TRBD1 identical over 8 bases. The germline gives CDR1 SGHRS, CDR2 YFSETQ. Losses at the gene ends were 2 bases for V and 3 bases for J; bases not matched to a gene: 5. This CDR3 has 15 residues. CDR3 in amino acids: CASSLQGVITDTQYF. The CDR3 nucleotides are TGCGCCAGCAGCTTACAGGGGGTAATTACAGATACGCAGTATTTT.

This clone was recorded at least ten times. The genes are TRBV28 and TRBJ1-5; D uncertain. Germline V lookup: CDR1 MDHEN, CDR2 SYDVKM. Trimming removed 7 bases from V and 0 bases from J, with 10 bases in between. The CDR3 is 14 amino acids. As DNA, the CDR3 is TGTGCCAGCATCACGGGCCATAGCAATCAGCCCCAGCATTTT. It codes for CASITGHSNQPQHF.

This rearrangement joins TRBV19 to TRBJ1-2; 9 bases map to TRBD1. The CDR3 totals 14 residues. Germline values: CDR1 LNHDA, CDR2 SQIVND (reference sequence). Trimming at V came to 3 bases and at J to 2 bases, leaving 1 base not matched to a gene. CDR3 DNA: TGTGCCAGTAGTATCGGACAGGGGAACTATGGCTACACCTTC. This codes for CASSIGQGNYGYTF.

Comments on this clone: At one end, the junction sequence differs from germline, possibly due to a read error. Additional DNA sequences in this sample encode the identical CDR3. The chain carries TRBV28 and TRBJ2-7; 11 nucleotides align to TRBD1. CDR1 and CDR2 (germline): MDHEN, SYDVKM. The CDR3 is 14 residues long. In DNA, the CDR3 is TGCGCCAGCAGTACCGGGACAGGGGGGAGCGAGCAGTACTTC. Translation gives CASSTGTGGSEQYF.

CDR3 nucleotides: TGCGCCAGCAGCCGCTTCCAGGGGGTCTCCTATTCACCCCTCCACTTT. Protein sequence: CASSRFQGVSYSPLHF. The gene calls are TRBV4-1 and TRBJ1-6; the match to TRBD1 covers 7 bases. With V trimmed by 4 bases and J by 8 bases, 11 bases remained unmatched. The length of the CDR3 is 16 residues. The germline gives CDR1 MGHRA, CDR2 YSYEKL.

The chain uses TRBV5-1 and TRBJ2-7; TRBD1 matches 7 bases. Germline V CDR1 and CDR2: SGHRS, YFSETQ. J lost 6 bases, V lost 0 bases, and 6 bases had no gene match. The length of the CDR3 is 14 residues. Written as DNA, the CDR3 is TGCGCCAGCAGCTTGGTGAGGGGGCAGGGCGAGCAGTACTTC. As protein: CASSLVRGQGEQYF.

The gene calls are TRBV11-2 and TRBJ2-2; the match to TRBD2 covers 7 bases. The CDR3 has 16 amino acids. Germline V gene data show CDR1 as SGHAT and CDR2 as FQNNGV. Unmatched junction bases numbered 13, after V lost 8 bases and J lost 4 bases. The CDR3: CASPAGASGPTGELFF. CDR3 coding DNA: TGTGCCAGCCCGGCCGGGGCTAGCGGTCCCACCGGGGAGCTGTTTTTT.

The chain employs TRBV7-9 and TRBJ1-5, with D maybe TRBD1 (5 bases). The CDR3 is 14 residues long. Germline V gene sequence: CDR1 SEHNR, CDR2 FQNEAQ (reference sequence). V lost 3 bases and J 4 bases, leaving 10 bases between the germline ends. CDR3 sequence reads: CASSFGDRNQPQHF. The CDR3 DNA reads as TGTGCCAGCAGCTTCGGGGACCGAAATCAGCCCCAGCATTTT.

The chain carries TRBV5-1 and TRBJ2-2; a possible D gene is TRBD1 (6 bases). Trimming cost V 4 bases and J 6 bases, with 10 bases left between them. The germline gives CDR1 SGHRS, CDR2 YFSETQ. CDR3 length: 13 amino acids. This CDR3 is CASSPSGAGELFF. Here the CDR3 DNA reads TGCGCCAGCAGCCCATCAGGGGCCGGGGAGCTGTTTTTT.

Only one count was recorded for this clone. CDR3 sequence reads: CASSPPDQPQHF. CDR3 nucleotide sequence: TGTGCCAGCTCACCACCTGATCAGCCCCAGCATTTT. The J gene is TRBJ1-5, the V gene TRBV18, with no clear D. With 0 bases removed from V and 5 bases from J, the gap between germline ends came to 2 bases. Germline lookup yields CDR1 KGHSH and CDR2 LQKENI. There are 12 residues in the CDR3.

The chain employs TRBV5-1 and TRBJ2-1; no clear D. Germline V gives CDR1 SGHRS, CDR2 YFSETQ. V gave up 4 bases and J gave up 8 bases, with 7 bases separating them. This CDR3 comprises 11 residues. CDR3 sequence: CASSRWDEQFF. The CDR3, as DNA: TGCGCCAGCAGCCGGTGGGATGAGCAGTTCTTC.

The V call is TRBV12-5, the J call TRBJ1-1, with D uncertain. There are 14 residues in the CDR3. Germline V CDR1 and CDR2: LGHNT, FRNRAP. V lost 1 base and J 3 bases, leaving 9 bases between the germline ends. CDR3 nucleotide sequence: TGTGCTAGTGGTTTGGGGGTCGCCGACACTGAAGCTTTCTTT. The encoded protein is CASGLGVADTEAFF.